The 14 T cell receptor beta chains presented below share a single source sample, sequenced in a study of T cells in Graves' hyperthyroidism and ophthalmopathy. What was amplified from RNA transcripts were TCR beta CDR3 regions. Researchers ran a first-round RT-PCR on the TCR CDR3 using the HTBI primer set. MiXCR, run by TCRdb on the multiplex PCR reads, gives a single entry per CDR3 protein. The sample yields approximately 28,000 distinct CDR3 sequences, roughly 45% seen once. Specimen: blood. The receptor set was obtained from a woman under 40 with Graves' hyperthyroidism.

This clonotype qualifies as medium-sized. The chain uses TRBV7-3 and TRBJ2-7; 11 nucleotides line up with TRBD1. The CDR3 is 14 amino acids. Trimming cost V 7 bases and J 2 bases; bases outside gene matches: 4. Germline V lookup: CDR1 SGHTA, CDR2 FQGTGA. Here the CDR3 DNA reads TGTGCCAGCAAGGTGGGACAGGGGGCCTACGAGCAGTACTTC. Encoded protein: CASKVGQGAYEQYF.

J is TRBJ2-1 and V is TRBV7-3; 7 positions agree with TRBD2. In germline, CDR1 is SGHTA, CDR2 FQGTGA. The J segment lost 6 bases and the V segment lost 4 bases, leaving 9 bases of the junction unmatched. The CDR3 spans 15 residues. Here the CDR3 reads CASSYGGSWSNEQFF. CDR3 in DNA: TGTGCCAGCAGCTACGGCGGGAGTTGGTCCAATGAGCAGTTCTTC.

This clonotype was observed a single time. This chain joins TRBV11-2 and TRBJ1-4, with no clear D. The germline gives CDR1 SGHAT, CDR2 FQNNGV. The germline V and J ends were trimmed by 5 bases and 7 bases, with 20 bases remaining between them. The CDR3 length is 16 residues. The CDR3 region has the DNA TGTGCCAGCAGCCCCCATGTTGGGGAGGATGGTGAAAAACTGTTTTTT. It translates to CASSPHVGEDGEKLFF.

This clonotype was counted at least ten times. The J gene is TRBJ2-1, the V gene TRBV5-1; a weak D match, TRBD2 (6 bases). The CDR3 is made up of 16 amino acids. Germline assignment: CDR1 SGHRS and CDR2 YFSETQ. V was trimmed by 4 bases and J by 6 bases, leaving 20 bases between them. The CDR3 bases are TGCGCCAGCAGCCGTACCAGTACGGCGGGAATCAATGAGCAGTTCTTC. Protein product: CASSRTSTAGINEQFF.

This clonotype rates as medium-sized. The chain has TRBV10-3 and TRBJ1-6; D call uncertain. CDR3 length: 16 amino acids. Germline-derived CDR1 and CDR2 are ENHRY and SYGVKD. The V end was cut by 0 bases, the J end by 0 bases, with 6 bases between. CDR3 bases: TGTGCCATCAGTGAGTCCGCCAGCTCCTATAATTCACCCCTCCACTTT. Encoded protein: CAISESASSYNSPLHF.

By sample share, this clonotype is medium-sized (0.01 to 0.1%). V usage is TRBV7-9 and J usage is TRBJ2-2; D is possibly TRBD2 (6 bases). The V end lost 1 base, the J end lost 9 bases, and 12 bases lay between the germline ends. The V gene's germline CDR1 is SEHNR and CDR2 FQNEAQ (reference sequence). CDR3 length equals 14 residues. The CDR3 protein is CASSLGRGSRELFF. The CDR3 bases are TGTGCCAGCAGCTTAGGGCGGGGAAGCAGGGAGCTGTTTTTT.

The V call is TRBV19, the J call TRBJ1-3; D gene ambiguous. Germline values: CDR1 LNHDA, CDR2 SQIVND (reference sequence). This CDR3 spans 14 amino acids. V lost 1 base and J 2 bases, leaving 6 bases between the germline ends. DNA for the CDR3: TGTGCCAGTAGTATAGCGGCGGCTGGAAACACCATATATTTT. Translated, it gives CASSIAAAGNTIYF.

This clonotype was observed many times. The chain recombines TRBV29-1 with TRBJ2-6; D unresolved. The ends were cut back, 5 bases at V and 1 base at J, with 9 bases in the middle. The CDR3 loop spans 14 amino acids. Germline V gives CDR1 SQVTM, CDR2 ANQGSEA. The CDR3, as DNA: TGCAGCGTTCGCGAGCCTTCTGGGGCCAACGTCCTGACTTTC. It is translated as CSVREPSGANVLTF.

This clonotype has a count of ten or more. The rearrangement uses TRBV12-5 and TRBJ2-7; TRBD2 matches 8 bases. Trimming took 7 bases from V and 4 from J; bases not matched to a gene: 9. Per the germline V gene, CDR1 is LGHNT and CDR2 is FRNRAP. The CDR3 totals 14 residues. The CDR3 protein is CASALGTSGYEQYF. The CDR3 bases are TGTGCTAGTGCCCTGGGTACTAGCGGTTACGAGCAGTACTTC.

This clonotype has a count of ten or more. The V and J genes are TRBV16 and TRBJ1-1, with D unresolved. CDR3 length: 15 amino acids. Germline assignment: CDR1 KGHSY and CDR2 FQNENV. V shed 7 bases and J shed 1 base, with 16 bases lying between them. CDR3 amino acids: CASKVWERSNTEAFF. The CDR3 DNA reads as TGTGCCAGCAAGGTCTGGGAGCGATCGAACACTGAAGCTTTCTTT.

V is TRBV2 and J is TRBJ1-1; D not certain. The V end lost 4 bases, the J end lost 3 bases, and 9 bases lay between the germline ends. Germline lookup yields CDR1 SNHLY and CDR2 FYNNEI. The CDR3 is 13 residues long. The CDR3 DNA follows: TGTGCCAGCAGTGTAGAGGCGGACACTGAAGCTTTCTTT. It is translated as CASSVEADTEAFF.

This chain uses TRBV20-1 with TRBJ2-7, with 7 bases that match TRBD2. From germline, CDR1 is DFQATT and CDR2 SNEGSKA (reference sequence). The J segment lost 0 bases and the V segment lost 6 bases, leaving 5 bases of the junction unmatched. The length of the CDR3 is 13 residues. This chain's CDR3 is CSASSGLSYEQYF. The CDR3, as DNA: TGCAGTGCGTCTAGCGGCCTCTCCTACGAGCAGTACTTC.

J is TRBJ1-2 and V is TRBV20-1, with D unresolved. The CDR3 consists of 15 residues. Looked up from germline, CDR1 is DFQATT and CDR2 is SNEGSKA (reference sequence). V was pared by 2 bases and J by 0 bases, with 13 bases between. The CDR3 sequence: CSARPGLLANYGYTF. The CDR3 DNA reads as TGCAGTGCTAGACCCGGACTCTTAGCTAACTATGGCTACACCTTC.

Judged by abundance, this clonotype is medium-sized (0.01 to 0.1%). The genes are TRBV10-1 and TRBJ2-2, with D possibly being TRBD2 (6 bases). Germline loops: CDR1 WNHNN, CDR2 SYGVQD (reference sequence). This CDR3 region has 17 residues. The V end was cut by 0 bases, the J end by 0 bases, with 11 bases between. The CDR3 loop is CASSESTGRANTGELFF. The CDR3 region has the DNA TGCGCCAGCAGTGAGTCGACCGGGAGAGCGAACACCGGGGAGCTGTTTTTT.